This section outlines one T cell receptor (beta chain) sequence together with its context. Its antigen target is currently unknown. Within one base of it there is no much larger clone, and no base qualities were kept. The sample originates from a study of T cells in Graves' hyperthyroidism and ophthalmopathy (dated by TCRdb to 2018 to 2020). A note on the overall study: Peripheral blood was sampled at the time of initial diagnosis, prior to any treatment. The paper reports TCR Vbeta CDR3 sequencing of approximately 140 peripheral blood samples: 43 ophthalmopathy, over 70 hyperthyroidism and 17 progressor patients. TCR V-J signatures able to tell the groups apart were searched for in a discovery cohort of 90 to 100 patients, of whom fewer than 45 had Graves' ophthalmopathy and around 56 had stable Graves' hyperthyroidism. Following sampling, methimazole starting at 30 mg daily was given to hyperthyroidism patients, and high-dose intravenous methylprednisolone was given to ophthalmopathy patients. The approximately 90 discovery patients were randomly split 7:3 into training and test sets. In addition, the study compared T-cell repertoires in thyroid tissue and in blood from roughly 6 Graves' hyperthyroidism patients. Prospective prediction of ophthalmopathy was tested in an independent validation cohort of 18 to 20 hyperthyroidism patients and 15 to 17 patients who later progressed to ophthalmopathy. What the authors observed across the whole study: Most expanded thyroid clonotypes (frequency above 0.001) were also found in blood, which suggests that blood repertoires may mirror thyroid immune responses. A 13 V-J signature model separated ophthalmopathy from stable hyperthyroidism, with approximately 87% sensitivity and 81% to 83% specificity in cross-validation and 80%/75% in testing. Sample size was not statistically predetermined, and blinding of investigators to group allocation was not performed. In validation, progression to ophthalmopathy was predicted by the model with about 70% sensitivity and 72.22% specificity, a median of roughly six months before onset.

Moderately to severely active disease, a Clinical Activity Score of at least 3, a NOSPECS grade of at least 4, and a duration under 3 months were present in ophthalmopathy patients. Exclusion was applied to patients with uncontrolled infections, other autoimmune diseases, pregnancy or lactation. Diagnoses relied on clinical symptoms, serum thyroxine and TRAb, thyroid ultrasound and orbital computed tomography. PBMCs were isolated from roughly 10 ml of fresh peripheral blood by Ficoll-Paque density gradient centrifugation. Trizol reagent was used to extract total RNA, and RNA quality was then checked on an Agilent 2100 Bioanalyzer. Amplification of TCR beta CDR3 regions was carried out from RNA transcripts. For the first round of RT-PCR on the TCR CDR3, the HTBI primer set was used together with the Qiagen OneStep RT-PCR kit. The libraries were constructed in a second round of multiplex PCR and then size-selected and purified. The libraries were sequenced on an Illumina HiSeq2000 using paired-end 100 bp reads. Per the original workflow: SOAPnuke was used to process the raw data, removing reads that contained adapters or uncalled bases, had a mean Phred below 15, or lacked an exact match to the constant primer or identifier. High-quality paired reads were merged using COPE v1.2.5, and each unique nucleotide sequence was defined as a clonotype. MiTCR v1.1 was used to align the clonotypes against IMGT TRBV, TRBD and TRBJ reference segments. The analysis included only V-J combinations with a frequency above 0.0001, which together covered 99% to 99.2% of the repertoires. The TCS score was defined as the ratio of F50 (clonal expansion) to E x V (chaos), calculated using BLOSUM62-based TCRdist between CDR3 peptides within each V-J. Welch's t-statistics and random forest reduced 500 to 550 V-J features to roughly 13, which were used in a naive Bayes classifier (R e1071). Through fastp at Q25 and MiXCR, TCRdb rebuilt clones from the public reads, retaining in-frame beta chains. All rows with the same CDR3 protein become a single entry with the most common DNA and genes. TCRdb, not the original authors, processed these V and J calls. This sample is represented by some 300,000 distinct CDR3 sequences; around 20% of them were singletons. The leading ten clones occupy about two fifths of the sample.

Compared with germline, V lacks 3 bases and J lacks 4 bases; bases without a gene match: 12. According to the germline V gene (reference sequence), CDR1 reads LGHDT and CDR2 reads YNNKEL. The CDR3 runs 17 residues from the cysteine to the phenylalanine. Here the CDR3 DNA is all that survives: 51 bases in frame from base 1. Rearrangement joined TRBV3-1 to TRBJ2-5, and TRBD1 aligns with 9 junction nucleotides. The sample consisted of blood. The clonotype comes from a man aged 50-60 years with Graves' ophthalmopathy. The nucleotide sequence is TGTGCCAGCAGCCAGCCGGGACAGGGATTTTATGGAGAGACCCAGTACTTC. This sequence encodes CASSQPGQGFYGETQYF.